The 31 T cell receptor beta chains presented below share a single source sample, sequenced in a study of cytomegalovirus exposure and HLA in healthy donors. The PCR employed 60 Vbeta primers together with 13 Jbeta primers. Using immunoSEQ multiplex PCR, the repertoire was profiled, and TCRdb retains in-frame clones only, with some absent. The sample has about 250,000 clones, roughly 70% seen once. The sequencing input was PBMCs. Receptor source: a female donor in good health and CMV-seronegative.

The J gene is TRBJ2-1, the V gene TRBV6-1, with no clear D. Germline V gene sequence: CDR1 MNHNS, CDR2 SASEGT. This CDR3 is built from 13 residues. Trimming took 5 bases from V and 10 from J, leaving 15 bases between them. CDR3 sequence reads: CASSLDLLREQFF. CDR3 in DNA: TGTGCCAGCAGTCTAGATTTACTTAGGGAGCAGTTCTTC.

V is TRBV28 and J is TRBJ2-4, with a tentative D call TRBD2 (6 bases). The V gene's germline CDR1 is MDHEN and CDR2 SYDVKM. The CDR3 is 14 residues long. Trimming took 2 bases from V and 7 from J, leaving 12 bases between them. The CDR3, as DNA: TGTGCCAGCAGTTTAGGTTGGGGGGTGAACATTCAGTACTTC. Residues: CASSLGWGVNIQYF.

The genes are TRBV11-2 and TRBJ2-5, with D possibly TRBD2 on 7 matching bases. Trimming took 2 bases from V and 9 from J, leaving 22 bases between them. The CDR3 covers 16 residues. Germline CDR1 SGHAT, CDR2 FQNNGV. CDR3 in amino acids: CASSLILGRGGEAQYF. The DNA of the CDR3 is TGTGCCAGCAGCTTAATCCTCGGGAGAGGGGGGGAAGCCCAGTACTTC.

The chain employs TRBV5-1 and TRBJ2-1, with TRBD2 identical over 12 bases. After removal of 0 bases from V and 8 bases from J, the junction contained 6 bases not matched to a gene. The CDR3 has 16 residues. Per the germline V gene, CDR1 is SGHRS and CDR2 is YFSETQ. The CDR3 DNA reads TGCGCCAGCAGCTTGGCTGGACTAGCGGGAATGGATGAGCAGTTCTTC. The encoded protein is CASSLAGLAGMDEQFF.

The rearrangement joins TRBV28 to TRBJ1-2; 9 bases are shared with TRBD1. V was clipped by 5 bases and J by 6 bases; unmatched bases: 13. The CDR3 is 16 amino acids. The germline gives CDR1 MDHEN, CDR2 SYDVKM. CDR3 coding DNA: TGTGCCAGCAGTGGGATCCATCTCGGGACAGGGAATGGCTACACCTTC. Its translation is CASSGIHLGTGNGYTF.

CDR3 in amino acids: CASSTTGTATYEQYF. For the CDR3, the DNA is TGCGCCAGCAGCACTACCGGGACTGCTACCTACGAGCAGTACTTC. The chain recombines TRBV5-1 with TRBJ2-7; maybe TRBD2 (6 bases). The CDR3 runs 15 residues. Trimming shortened V by 4 bases and J by 2 bases, and 16 bases separated the two germline ends. In germline, CDR1 is SGHRS, CDR2 YFSETQ.

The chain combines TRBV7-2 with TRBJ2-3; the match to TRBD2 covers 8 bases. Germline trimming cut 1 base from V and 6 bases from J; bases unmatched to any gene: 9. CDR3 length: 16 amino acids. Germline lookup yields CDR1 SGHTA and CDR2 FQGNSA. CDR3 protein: CASSLVSSGSTDTQYF. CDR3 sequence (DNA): TGTGCCAGCAGCTTAGTTTCCAGCGGGAGTACGGATACGCAGTATTTT.

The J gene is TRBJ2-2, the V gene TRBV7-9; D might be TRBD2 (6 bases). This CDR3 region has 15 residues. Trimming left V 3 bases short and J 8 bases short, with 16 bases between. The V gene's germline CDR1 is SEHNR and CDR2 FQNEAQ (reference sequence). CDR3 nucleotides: TGTGCCAGCAGCTTTTTCGAACGGGACTCGGGGGAGCTGTTTTTT. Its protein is CASSFFERDSGELFF.

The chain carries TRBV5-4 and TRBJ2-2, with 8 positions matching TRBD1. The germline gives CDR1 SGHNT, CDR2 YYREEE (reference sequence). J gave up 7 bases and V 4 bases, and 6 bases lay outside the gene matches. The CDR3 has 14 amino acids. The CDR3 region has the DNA TGTGCCAGCAGCCGATACAGGGGGGACGGGGAGCTGTTTTTT. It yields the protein CASSRYRGDGELFF.

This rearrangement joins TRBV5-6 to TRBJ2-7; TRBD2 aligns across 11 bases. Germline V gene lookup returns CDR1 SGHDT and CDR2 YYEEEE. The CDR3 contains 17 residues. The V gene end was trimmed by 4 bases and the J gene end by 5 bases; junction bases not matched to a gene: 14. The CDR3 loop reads CASSLLAGVGWLHEQYF. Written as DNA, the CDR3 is TGTGCCAGCAGCCTACTAGCGGGAGTCGGTTGGTTGCACGAGCAGTACTTC.

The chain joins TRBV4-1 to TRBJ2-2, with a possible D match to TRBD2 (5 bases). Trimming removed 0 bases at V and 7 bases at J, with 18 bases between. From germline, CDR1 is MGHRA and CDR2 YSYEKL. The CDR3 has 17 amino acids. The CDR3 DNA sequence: TGCGCCAGCAGCCAAGAAGGAAGCGGACTGGTTCTCGGGGAGCTGTTTTTT. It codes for CASSQEGSGLVLGELFF.

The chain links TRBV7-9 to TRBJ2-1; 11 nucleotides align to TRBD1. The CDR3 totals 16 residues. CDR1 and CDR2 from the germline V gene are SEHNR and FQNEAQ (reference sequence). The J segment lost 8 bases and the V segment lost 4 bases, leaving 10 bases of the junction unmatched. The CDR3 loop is CASSSFGQGAGDEQFF. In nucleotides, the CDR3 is TGTGCCAGCAGCTCGTTCGGACAGGGGGCTGGGGATGAGCAGTTCTTC.

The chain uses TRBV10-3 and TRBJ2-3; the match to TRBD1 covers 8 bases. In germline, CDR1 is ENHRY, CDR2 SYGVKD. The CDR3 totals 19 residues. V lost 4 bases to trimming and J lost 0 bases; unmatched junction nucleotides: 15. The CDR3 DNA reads TGTGCCATCAGTGGGGCTGCCCTTGGACAGGGCTCTAGCACAGATACGCAGTATTTT. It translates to CAISGAALGQGSSTDTQYF.

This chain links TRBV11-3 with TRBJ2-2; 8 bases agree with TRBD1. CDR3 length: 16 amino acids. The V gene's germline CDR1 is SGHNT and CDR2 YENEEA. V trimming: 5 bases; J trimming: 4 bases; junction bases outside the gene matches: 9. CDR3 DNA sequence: TGTGCCAGCAGCCCTACTGACAGGGGAGGCACCGGGGAGCTGTTTTTT. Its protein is CASSPTDRGGTGELFF.

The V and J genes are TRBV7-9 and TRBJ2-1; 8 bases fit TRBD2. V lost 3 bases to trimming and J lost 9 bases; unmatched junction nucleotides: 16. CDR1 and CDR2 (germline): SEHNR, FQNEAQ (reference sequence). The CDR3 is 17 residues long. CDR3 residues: CASSLGLGILLDGEQFF. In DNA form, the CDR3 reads TGTGCCAGCAGCTTGGGACTAGGCATCCTCCTTGATGGTGAGCAGTTCTTC.

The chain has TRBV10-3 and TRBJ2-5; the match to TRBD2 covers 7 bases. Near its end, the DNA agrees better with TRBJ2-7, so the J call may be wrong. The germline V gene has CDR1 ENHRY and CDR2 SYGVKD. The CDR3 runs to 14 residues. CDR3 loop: CAISLAETSYEQYF. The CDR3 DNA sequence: TGTGCCATCAGTCTAGCGGAGACCTCCTACGAGCAGTACTTC.

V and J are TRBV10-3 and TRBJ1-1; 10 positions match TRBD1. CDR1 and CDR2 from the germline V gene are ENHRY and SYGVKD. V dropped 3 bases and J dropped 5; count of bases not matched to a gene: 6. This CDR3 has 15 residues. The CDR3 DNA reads TGTGCCATCAGTGACCCGACAGGGGGCGGAACTGAAGCTTTCTTT. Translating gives CAISDPTGGGTEAFF.

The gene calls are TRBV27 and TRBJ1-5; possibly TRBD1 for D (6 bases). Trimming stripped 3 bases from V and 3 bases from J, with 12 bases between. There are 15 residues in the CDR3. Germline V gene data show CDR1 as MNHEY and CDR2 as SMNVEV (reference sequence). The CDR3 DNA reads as TGTGCCAGCAGTTTGGGTCAGGGGAACAATCAGCCCCAGCATTTT. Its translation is CASSLGQGNNQPQHF.

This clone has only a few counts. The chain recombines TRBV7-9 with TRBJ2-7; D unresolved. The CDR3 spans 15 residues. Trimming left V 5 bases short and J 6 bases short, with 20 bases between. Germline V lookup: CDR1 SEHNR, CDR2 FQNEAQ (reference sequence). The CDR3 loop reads CASSQLGETFSEQYF. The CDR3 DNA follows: TGTGCCAGCAGCCAGCTAGGAGAAACCTTCAGCGAGCAGTACTTC.

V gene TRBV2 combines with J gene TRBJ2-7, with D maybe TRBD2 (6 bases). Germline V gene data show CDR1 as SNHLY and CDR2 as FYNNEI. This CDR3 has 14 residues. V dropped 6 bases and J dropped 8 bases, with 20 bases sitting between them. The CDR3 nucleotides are TGTGCCAGCAGACCGGGACTGGGAATTTTAAAGCAGTACTTC. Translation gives CASRPGLGILKQYF.

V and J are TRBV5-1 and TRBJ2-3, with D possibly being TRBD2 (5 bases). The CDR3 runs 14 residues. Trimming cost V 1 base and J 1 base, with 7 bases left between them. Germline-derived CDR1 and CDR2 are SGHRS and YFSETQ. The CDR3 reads CASSLNSGTDTQYF. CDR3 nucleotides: TGCGCCAGCAGCTTGAATAGCGGCACAGATACGCAGTATTTT.

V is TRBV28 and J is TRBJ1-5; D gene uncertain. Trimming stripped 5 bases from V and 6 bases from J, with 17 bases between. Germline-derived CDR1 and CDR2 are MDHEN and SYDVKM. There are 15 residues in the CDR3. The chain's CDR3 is CASSASALGGQPQHF. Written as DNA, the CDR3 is TGTGCCAGCAGTGCCTCAGCTCTCGGCGGTCAGCCCCAGCATTTT.

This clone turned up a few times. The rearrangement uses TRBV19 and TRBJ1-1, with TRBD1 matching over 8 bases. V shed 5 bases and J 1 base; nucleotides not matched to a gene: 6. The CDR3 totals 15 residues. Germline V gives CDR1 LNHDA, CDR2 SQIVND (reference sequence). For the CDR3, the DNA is TGTGCCAGTAGTCCCCCAGGGGGCTGGAACACTGAAGCTTTCTTT. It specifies CASSPPGGWNTEAFF.

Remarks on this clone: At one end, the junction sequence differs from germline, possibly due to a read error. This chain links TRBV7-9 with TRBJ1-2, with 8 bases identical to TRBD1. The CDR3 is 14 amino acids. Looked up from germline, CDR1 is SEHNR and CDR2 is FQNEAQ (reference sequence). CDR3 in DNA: TGTTCCAGCAGCTTTCAGGGGGCTGGCTATGGCTACACCTTC. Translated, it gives CSSSFQGAGYGYTF.

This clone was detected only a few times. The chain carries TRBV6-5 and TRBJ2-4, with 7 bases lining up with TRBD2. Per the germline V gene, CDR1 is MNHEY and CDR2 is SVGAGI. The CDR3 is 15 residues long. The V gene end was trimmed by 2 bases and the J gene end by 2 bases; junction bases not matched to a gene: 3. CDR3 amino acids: CASSYGGVTKNIQYF. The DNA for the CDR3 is TGTGCCAGCAGTTACGGGGGGGTTACCAAAAACATTCAGTACTTC.

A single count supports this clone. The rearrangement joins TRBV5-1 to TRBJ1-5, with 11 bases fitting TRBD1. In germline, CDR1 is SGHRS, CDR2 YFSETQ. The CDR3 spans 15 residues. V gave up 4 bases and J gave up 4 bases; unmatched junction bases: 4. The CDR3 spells CASSRTGGANQPQHF. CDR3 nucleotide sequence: TGCGCCAGCAGCCGGACAGGGGGCGCGAATCAGCCCCAGCATTTT. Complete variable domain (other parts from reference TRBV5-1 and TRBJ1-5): KAGVTQTPRYLIKTRGQQVTLSCSPISGHRSVSWYQQTPGQGLQFLFEYFSETQRNKGNFPGRFSGRQFSNSRSEMNVSTLELGDSALYLCASSRTGGANQPQHFGDGTRLSIL.

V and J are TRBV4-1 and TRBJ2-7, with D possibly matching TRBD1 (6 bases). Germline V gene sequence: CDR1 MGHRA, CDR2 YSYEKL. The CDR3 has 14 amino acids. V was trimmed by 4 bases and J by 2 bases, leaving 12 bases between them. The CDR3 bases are TGCGCCAGCAGCCCCCTTGGGGACACCTACGAGCAGTACTTC. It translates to CASSPLGDTYEQYF.

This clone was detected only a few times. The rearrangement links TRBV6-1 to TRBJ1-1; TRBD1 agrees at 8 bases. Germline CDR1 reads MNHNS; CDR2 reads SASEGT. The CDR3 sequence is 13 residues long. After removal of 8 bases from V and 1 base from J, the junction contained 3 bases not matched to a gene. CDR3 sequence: CASRQGWNTEAFF. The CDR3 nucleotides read TGTGCCAGCCGACAGGGGTGGAACACTGAAGCTTTCTTT.

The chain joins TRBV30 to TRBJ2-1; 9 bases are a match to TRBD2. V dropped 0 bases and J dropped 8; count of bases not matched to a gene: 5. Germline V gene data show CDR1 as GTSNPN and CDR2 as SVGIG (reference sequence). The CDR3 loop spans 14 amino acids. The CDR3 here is CAWSVRRTSDEQFF. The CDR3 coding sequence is TGTGCCTGGAGTGTACGTAGGACTAGCGATGAGCAGTTCTTC. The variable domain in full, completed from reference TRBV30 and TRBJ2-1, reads SQTIHQWPATLVQPVGSPLSLECTVEGTSNPNLYWYRQAAGRGLQLLFYSVGIGQISSEVPQNLSASRPQDRQFILSSKKLLLSDSGFYLCAWSVRRTSDEQFFGPGTRLTVL.

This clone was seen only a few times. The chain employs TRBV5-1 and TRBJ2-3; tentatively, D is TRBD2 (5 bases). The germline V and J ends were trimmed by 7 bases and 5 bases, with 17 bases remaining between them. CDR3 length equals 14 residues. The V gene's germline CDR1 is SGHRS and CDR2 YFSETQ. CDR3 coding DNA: TGCGCCAGCCGCCAAGGAGGCAGTAGAGATACGCAGTATTTT. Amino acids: CASRQGGSRDTQYF.

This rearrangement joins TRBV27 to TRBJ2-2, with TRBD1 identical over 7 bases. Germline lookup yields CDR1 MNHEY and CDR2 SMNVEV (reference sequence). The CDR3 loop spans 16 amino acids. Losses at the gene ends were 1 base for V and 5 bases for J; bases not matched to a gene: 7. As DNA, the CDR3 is TGTGCCAGCAGTTTATTCTCGACAGGGTGGACCGGGGAGCTGTTTTTT. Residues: CASSLFSTGWTGELFF.